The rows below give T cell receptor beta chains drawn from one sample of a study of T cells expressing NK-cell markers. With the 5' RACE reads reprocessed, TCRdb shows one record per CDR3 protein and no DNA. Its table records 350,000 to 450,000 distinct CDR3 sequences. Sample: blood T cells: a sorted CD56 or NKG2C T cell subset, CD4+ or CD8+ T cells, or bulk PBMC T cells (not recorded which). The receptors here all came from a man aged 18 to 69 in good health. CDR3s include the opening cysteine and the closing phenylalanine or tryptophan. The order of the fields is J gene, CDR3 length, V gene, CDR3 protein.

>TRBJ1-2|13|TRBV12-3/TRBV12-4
CASSFNTLGGYTF
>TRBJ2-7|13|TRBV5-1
CASSLMGQGEQYF
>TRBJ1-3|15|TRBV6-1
CASSRGGGERNTIYF
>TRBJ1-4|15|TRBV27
CASRLLGATNEKLFF
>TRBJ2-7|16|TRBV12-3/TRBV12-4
CASSSQQGLLGGEQYF
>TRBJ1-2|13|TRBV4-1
CASRADGNYGYTF
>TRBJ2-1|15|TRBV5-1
CASSLGGSPGNEQFF
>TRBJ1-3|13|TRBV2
CASKGPSGNTIYF
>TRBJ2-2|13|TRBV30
CAWSRGTPGELFF
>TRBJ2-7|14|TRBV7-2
CASSRTGGYYEQYF
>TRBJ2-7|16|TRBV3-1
CASSQDLRQGAREQYF
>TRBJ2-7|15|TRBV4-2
CASSQGGTSFYEQYF
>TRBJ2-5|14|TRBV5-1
CASSFLDYQETQYF
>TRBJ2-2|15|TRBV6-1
CASRLGGVGTGELFF
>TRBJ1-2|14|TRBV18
CASSPSGFSYGYTF
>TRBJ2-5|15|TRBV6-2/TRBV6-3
CASSFRGTSVETQYF
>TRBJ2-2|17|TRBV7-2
CASSLVSSGRRTGELFF
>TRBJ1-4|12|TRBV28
CASSGLGEKLFF
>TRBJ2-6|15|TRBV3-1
CASSYRGSGANVLTF
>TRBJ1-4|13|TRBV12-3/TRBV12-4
CASGTAANEKLFF
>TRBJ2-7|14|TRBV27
CASSSIRGWNEQYF
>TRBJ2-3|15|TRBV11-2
CASSTRTSGDATQYF
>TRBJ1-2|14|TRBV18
CASSPRQAERGYTF
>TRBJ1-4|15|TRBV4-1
CASSIRDRSSEKLFF